Reported below is one T cell receptor (beta chain). Its antigen is still unknown. Qualities for individual bases were not recorded, and no much larger clone is one base off. Each collaborating institution followed its own protocols to collect whole blood in K2EDTA tubes. For TCRbeta analysis, collaborators shipped samples as frozen whole blood, isolated PBMCs, or DNA extracted from either of those sample types. These data belong to a study of blood T cell repertoires in COVID-19 (dated by TCRdb to about 2020). Context from the whole study: Collaborator samples came from the United States, Italy and Spain and covered acute and convalescent phases of COVID-19. The material from the prospective study consisted of cDNA or gDNA derived from T cells, B-cell-depleted T cells, or PBMCs. Deeply sampled blood TCRbeta repertoires from subjects exposed to, actively infected with, or recovered from COVID-19 were included in the dataset. The repertoires were released in a freely available public database meant as a resource for research on the immune response to SARS-CoV-2. The samples were drawn from two sources: the first 160 participants of the ongoing ImmuneRACE study, and 1,000 to 1,500 subjects contributed by 6 global collaborators. A de-identified subject ID, COVID-19 status, age in years and sex were almost always included in the sample metadata. HLA class I and class II types, where available, came from metadata supplied by the sample provider rather than from assay-based typing.

The immunoSEQ Assay, a bias-controlled multiplex PCR, was used to amplify TCRbeta CDR3 regions from genomic DNA. In the authors' own workflow: Nucleated cell counts per sample were estimated from amplification of reference gene primers within the assay. Sequence reads were collapsed and filtered to measure the absolute abundance of every unique TCRbeta CDR3 rearrangement. For each sample, productive Simpson clonality was calculated as the square root of Simpson's diversity index over productive rearrangements. Sourced from immuneACCESS, this table was stored by TCRdb with only in-frame sequences that have V and J called. A share of the clones is absent; for the studies checked, an unresolved V gene accounts for under half, and the remainder has no known explanation. From that table come the V and J calls and clone size; the DNA was used to work out D and trimming. Within this sample are 120,000 or so clones, with 70% to 85% of them counted one time only. Of the sample, 4% to 5.5% is held by the ten largest clones.

Trimming removed 4 bases from V and 0 bases from J, leaving 14 bases between the germline ends. The CDR3 starts with the cysteine, ends with the phenylalanine, and has 16 residues. CDR3 DNA only is kept here, 48 bases in frame from base 1. Based on the germline V gene, the CDR1 and CDR2 sequences are SGHDT and YYEEEE. General findings and caveats noted by the study authors: The amount of clinical and demographic metadata varied by source and participant and was provided uncurated.

The rearranged segments are TRBV5-6 and TRBJ1-3; there is no confident call for the D gene. Input material: peripheral blood. This clonotype originated in an older woman with acute or convalescent COVID-19. In nucleotide form, the sequence is TGTGCCAGCAGCCCCGCCGGGATTACCTCTGGAAACACCATATATTTT. This is translated as CASSPAGITSGNTIYF.